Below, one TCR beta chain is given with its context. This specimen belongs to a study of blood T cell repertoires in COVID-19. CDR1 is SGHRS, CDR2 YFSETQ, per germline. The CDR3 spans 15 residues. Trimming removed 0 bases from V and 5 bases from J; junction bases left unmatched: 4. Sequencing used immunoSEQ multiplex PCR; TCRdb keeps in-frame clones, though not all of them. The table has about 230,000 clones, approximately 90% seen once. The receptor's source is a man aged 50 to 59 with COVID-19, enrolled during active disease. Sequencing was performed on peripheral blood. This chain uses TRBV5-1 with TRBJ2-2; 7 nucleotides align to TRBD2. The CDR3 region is CASSLGAGETGELFF. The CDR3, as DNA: TGCGCCAGCAGCTTGGGGGCGGGAGAAACCGGGGAGCTGTTTTTT. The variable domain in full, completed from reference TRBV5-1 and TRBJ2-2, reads KAGVTQTPRYLIKTRGQQVTLSCSPISGHRSVSWYQQTPGQGLQFLFEYFSETQRNKGNFPGRFSGRQFSNSRSEMNVSTLELGDSALYLCASSLGAGETGELFFGEGSRLTVL.